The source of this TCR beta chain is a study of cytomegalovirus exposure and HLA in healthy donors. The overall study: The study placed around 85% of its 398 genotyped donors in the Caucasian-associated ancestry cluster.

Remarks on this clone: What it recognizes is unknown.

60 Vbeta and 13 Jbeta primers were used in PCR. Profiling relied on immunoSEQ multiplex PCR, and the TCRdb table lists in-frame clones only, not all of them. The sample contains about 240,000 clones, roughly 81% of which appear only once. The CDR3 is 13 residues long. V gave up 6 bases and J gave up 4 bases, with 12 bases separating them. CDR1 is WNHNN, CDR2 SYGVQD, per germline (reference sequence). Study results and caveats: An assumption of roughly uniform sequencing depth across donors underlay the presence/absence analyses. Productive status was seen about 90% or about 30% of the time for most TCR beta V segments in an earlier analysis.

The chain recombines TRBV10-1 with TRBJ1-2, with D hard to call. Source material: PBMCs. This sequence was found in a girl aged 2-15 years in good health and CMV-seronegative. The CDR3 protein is CASRLEVGYGYTF. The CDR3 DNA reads TGCGCCAGCAGGCTGGAGGTCGGCTATGGCTACACCTTC.